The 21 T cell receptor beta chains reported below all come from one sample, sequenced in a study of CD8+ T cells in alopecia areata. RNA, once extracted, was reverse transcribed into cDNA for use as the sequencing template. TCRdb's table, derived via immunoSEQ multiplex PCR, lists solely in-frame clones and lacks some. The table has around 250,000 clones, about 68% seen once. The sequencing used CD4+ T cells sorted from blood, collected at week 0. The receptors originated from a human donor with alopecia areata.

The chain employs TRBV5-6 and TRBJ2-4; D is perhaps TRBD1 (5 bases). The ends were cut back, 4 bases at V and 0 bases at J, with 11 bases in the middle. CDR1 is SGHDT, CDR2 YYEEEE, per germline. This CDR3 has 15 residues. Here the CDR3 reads CASSVRQIAKNIQYF. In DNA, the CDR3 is TGTGCCAGCAGCGTCAGACAGATAGCCAAAAACATTCAGTACTTC. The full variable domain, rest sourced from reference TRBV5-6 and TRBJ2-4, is DAGVTQSPTHLIKTRGQQVTLRCSPKSGHDTVSWYQQALGQGPQFIFQYYEEEERQRGNFPDRFSGHQFPNYSSELNVNALLLGDSALYLCASSVRQIAKNIQYFGAGTRLSVL.

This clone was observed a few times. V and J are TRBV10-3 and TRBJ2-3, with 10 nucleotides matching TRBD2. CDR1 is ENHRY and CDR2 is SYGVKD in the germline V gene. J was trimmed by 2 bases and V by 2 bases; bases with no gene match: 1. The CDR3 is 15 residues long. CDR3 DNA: TGTGCCATCAGTGAGCTAGCGGGGGTCACAGATACGCAGTATTTT. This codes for CAISELAGVTDTQYF.

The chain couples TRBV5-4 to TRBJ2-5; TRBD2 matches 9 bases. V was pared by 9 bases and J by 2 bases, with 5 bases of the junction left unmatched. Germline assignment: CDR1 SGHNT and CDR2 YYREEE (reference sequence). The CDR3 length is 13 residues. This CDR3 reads CAMAGGIQETQYF. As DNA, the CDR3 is TGTGCCATGGCGGGGGGGATACAAGAGACCCAGTACTTC.

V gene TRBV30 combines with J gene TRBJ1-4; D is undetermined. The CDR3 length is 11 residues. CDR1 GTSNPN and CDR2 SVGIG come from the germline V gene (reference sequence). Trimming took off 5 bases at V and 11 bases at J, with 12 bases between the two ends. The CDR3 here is CAWSRDRKLFF. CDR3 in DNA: TGTGCCTGGTCTCGGGATCGGAAACTGTTTTTT.

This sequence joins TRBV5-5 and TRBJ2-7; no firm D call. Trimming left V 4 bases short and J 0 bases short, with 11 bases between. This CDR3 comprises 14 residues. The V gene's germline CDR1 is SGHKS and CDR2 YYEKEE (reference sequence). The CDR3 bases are TGTGCCAGCAGCGTCACCGGAACCTCCTACGAGCAGTACTTC. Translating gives CASSVTGTSYEQYF.

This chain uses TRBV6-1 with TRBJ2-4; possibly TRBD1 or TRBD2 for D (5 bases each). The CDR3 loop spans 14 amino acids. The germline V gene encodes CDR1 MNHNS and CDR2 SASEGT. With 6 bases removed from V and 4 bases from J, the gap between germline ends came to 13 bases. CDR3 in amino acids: CASSFGTVKNIQYF. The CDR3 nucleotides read TGTGCCAGCAGCTTTGGGACGGTTAAAAACATTCAGTACTTC.

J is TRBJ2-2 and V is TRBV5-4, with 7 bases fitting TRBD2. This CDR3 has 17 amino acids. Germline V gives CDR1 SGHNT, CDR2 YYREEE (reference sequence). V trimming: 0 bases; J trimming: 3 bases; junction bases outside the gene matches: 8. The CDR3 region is CASSLGGQAGYTGELFF. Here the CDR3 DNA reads TGTGCCAGCAGCTTGGGTGGTCAAGCGGGGTACACCGGGGAGCTGTTTTTT. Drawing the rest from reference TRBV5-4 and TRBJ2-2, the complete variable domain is ETGVTQSPTHLIKTRGQQVTLRCSSQSGHNTVSWYQQALGQGPQFIFQYYREEENGRGNFPPRFSGLQFPNYSSELNVNALELDDSALYLCASSLGGQAGYTGELFFGEGSRLTVL.

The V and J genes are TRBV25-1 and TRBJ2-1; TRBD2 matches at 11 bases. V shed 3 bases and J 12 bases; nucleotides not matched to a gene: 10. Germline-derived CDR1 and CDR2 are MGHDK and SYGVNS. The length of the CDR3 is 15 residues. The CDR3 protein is CASSETSGAALRQFF. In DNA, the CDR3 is TGTGCCAGCAGTGAGACTAGCGGGGCGGCCCTTCGGCAGTTCTTC.

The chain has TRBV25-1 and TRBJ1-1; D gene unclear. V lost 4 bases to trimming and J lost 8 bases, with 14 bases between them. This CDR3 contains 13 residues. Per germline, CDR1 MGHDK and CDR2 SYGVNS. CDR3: CASSGWYVHEAFF. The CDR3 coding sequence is TGTGCCAGCAGTGGTTGGTACGTACACGAAGCTTTCTTT.

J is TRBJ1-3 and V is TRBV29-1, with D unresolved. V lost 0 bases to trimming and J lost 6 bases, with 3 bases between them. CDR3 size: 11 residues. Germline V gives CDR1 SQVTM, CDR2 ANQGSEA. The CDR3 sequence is CSVEDLNTIYF. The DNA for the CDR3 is TGCAGCGTTGAAGATCTAAACACCATATATTTT.

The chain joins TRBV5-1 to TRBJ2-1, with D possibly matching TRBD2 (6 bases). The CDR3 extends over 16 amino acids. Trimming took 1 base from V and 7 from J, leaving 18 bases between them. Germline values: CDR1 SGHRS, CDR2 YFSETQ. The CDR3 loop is CASSLSGGGVKNEQFF. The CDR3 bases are TGCGCCAGCAGCTTGAGCGGTGGCGGGGTCAAAAATGAGCAGTTCTTC.

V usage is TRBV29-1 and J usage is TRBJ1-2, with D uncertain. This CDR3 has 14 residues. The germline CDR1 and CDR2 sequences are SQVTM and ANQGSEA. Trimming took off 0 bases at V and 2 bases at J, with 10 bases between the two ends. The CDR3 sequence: CSVEEAGMNYGYTF. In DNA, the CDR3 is TGCAGCGTTGAAGAAGCGGGGATGAACTATGGCTACACCTTC.

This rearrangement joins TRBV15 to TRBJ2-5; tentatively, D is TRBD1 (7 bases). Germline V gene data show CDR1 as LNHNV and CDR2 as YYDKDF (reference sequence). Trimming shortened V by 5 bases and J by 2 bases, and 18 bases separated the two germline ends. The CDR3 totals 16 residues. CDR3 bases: TGTGCCACCAGCGGATTGTTGCGGGACAGACAAGAGACCCAGTACTTC. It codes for CATSGLLRDRQETQYF.

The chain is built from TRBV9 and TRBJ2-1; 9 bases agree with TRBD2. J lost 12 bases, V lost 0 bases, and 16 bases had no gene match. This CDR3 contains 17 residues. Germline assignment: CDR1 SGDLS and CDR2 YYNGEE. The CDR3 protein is CASSVEVGRGGRSLQFF. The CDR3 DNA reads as TGTGCCAGCAGCGTAGAAGTCGGGCGGGGGGGCCGGAGCTTGCAGTTCTTC.

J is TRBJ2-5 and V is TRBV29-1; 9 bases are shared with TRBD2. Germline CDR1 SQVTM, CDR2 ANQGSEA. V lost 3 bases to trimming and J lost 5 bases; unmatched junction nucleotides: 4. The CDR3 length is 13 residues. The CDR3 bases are TGCAGCGTTGAGCGGGGGGGTATGGAGACCCAGTACTTC. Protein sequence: CSVERGGMETQYF.

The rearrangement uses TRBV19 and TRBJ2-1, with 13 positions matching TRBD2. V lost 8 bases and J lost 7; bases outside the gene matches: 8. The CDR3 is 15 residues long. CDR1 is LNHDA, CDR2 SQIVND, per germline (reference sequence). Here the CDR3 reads CASELAGGPPNEQFF. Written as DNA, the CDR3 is TGTGCCAGTGAACTAGCGGGGGGGCCCCCGAATGAGCAGTTCTTC. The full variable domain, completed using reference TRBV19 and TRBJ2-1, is DGGITQSPKYLFRKEGQNVTLSCEQNLNHDAMYWYRQDPGQGLRLIYYSQIVNDFQKGDIAEGYSVSREKKESFPLTVTSAQKNPTAFYLCASELAGGPPNEQFFGPGTRLTVL.

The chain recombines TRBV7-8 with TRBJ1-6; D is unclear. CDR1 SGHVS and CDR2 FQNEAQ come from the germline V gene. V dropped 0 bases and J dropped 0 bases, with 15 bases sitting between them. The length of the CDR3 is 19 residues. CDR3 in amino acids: CASSLADGVYSSYNSPLHF. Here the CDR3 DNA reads TGTGCCAGCAGCTTAGCGGACGGGGTCTACAGCTCCTATAATTCACCCCTCCACTTT.

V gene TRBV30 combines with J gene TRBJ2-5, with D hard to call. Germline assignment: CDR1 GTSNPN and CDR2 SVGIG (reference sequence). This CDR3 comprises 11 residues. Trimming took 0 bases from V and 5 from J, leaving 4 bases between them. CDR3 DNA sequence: TGTGCCTGGAGTGTATACGAGACCCAGTACTTC. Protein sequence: CAWSVYETQYF. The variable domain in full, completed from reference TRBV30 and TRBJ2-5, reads SQTIHQWPATLVQPVGSPLSLECTVEGTSNPNLYWYRQAAGRGLQLLFYSVGIGQISSEVPQNLSASRPQDRQFILSSKKLLLSDSGFYLCAWSVYETQYFGPGTRLLVL.

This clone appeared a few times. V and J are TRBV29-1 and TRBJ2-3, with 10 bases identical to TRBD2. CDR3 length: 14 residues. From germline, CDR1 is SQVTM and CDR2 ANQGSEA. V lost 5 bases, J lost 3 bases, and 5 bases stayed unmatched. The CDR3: CSVTSGVRTDTQYF. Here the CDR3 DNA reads TGCAGCGTTACTAGCGGGGTTAGGACAGATACGCAGTATTTT.

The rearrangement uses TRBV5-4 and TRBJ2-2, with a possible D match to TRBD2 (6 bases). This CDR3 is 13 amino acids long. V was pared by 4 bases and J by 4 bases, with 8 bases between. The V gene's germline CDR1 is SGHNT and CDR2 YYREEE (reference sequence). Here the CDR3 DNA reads TGTGCCAGCAGCCAGACTAGCACCGGGGAGCTGTTTTTT. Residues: CASSQTSTGELFF.

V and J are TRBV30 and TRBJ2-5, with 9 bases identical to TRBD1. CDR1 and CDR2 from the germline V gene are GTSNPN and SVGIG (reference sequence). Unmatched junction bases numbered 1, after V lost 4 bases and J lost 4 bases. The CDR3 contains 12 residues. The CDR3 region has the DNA TGTGCCTGGACGGACAGGGGAGAGACCCAGTACTTC. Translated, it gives CAWTDRGETQYF.